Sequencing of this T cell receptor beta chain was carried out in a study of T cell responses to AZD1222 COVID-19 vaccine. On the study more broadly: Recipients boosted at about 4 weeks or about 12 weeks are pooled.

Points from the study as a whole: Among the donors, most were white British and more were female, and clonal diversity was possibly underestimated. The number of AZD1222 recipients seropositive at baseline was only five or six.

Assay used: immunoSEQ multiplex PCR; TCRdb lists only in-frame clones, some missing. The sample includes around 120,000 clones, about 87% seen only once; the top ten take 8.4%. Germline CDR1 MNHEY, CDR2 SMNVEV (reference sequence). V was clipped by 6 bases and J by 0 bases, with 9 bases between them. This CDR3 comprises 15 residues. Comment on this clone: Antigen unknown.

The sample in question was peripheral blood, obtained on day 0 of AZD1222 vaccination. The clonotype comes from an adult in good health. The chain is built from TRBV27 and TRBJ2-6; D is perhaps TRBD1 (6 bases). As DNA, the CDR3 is TGTGCCAGCAGATTACAGGGCTCTGGGGCCAACGTCCTGACTTTC. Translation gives CASRLQGSGANVLTF.